These 6 T cell receptor beta chains were sequenced from one sample in a study of T cell responses to AZD1222 COVID-19 vaccine. Assay used: immunoSEQ multiplex PCR; TCRdb lists only in-frame clones, some missing. Seen here are 110,000 or so clones, around 87% observed once, and the top ten hold roughly 4.4%. Sample: peripheral blood, taken 28 days after the second AZD1222 dose. These receptors were obtained from an adult who received the AZD1222 COVID-19 vaccine.

This rearrangement joins TRBV14 to TRBJ1-6; tentatively, D is TRBD1 (6 bases). Germline CDR1 reads SGHDN; CDR2 reads FVKESK. The V gene lost 0 bases and the J gene lost 10 bases, with 13 bases spanning the gap. The CDR3 totals 15 residues. The chain's CDR3 is CASSQETGHLSPLHF. CDR3 in DNA: TGTGCCAGCAGCCAAGAGACAGGCCACCTCTCACCCCTCCACTTT.

The chain has TRBV6-5 and TRBJ1-3; D is perhaps TRBD1 (5 bases). The CDR3 spans 15 residues. Germline V gene lookup returns CDR1 MNHEY and CDR2 SVGAGI. Trimming stripped 6 bases from V and 0 bases from J, with 12 bases between. The CDR3 coding sequence is TGTGCCAGCAGCCCCAGGGTCTCCTCTGGAAACACCATATATTTT. This encodes CASSPRVSSGNTIYF.

This clone was observed a single time. V gene TRBV9 combines with J gene TRBJ2-2; 8 nucleotides line up with TRBD1. Germline V lookup: CDR1 SGDLS, CDR2 YYNGEE. The CDR3 consists of 18 residues. V shed 4 bases and J 6 bases; nucleotides not matched to a gene: 17. CDR3: CASSPRLTGDGFAGELFF. The CDR3 DNA reads as TGTGCCAGCAGCCCCCGTTTGACAGGGGATGGTTTCGCCGGGGAGCTGTTTTTT.

The J gene is TRBJ1-2, the V gene TRBV20-1; D remains ambiguous. This CDR3 spans 11 amino acids. V dropped 6 bases and J dropped 6 bases, with 11 bases sitting between them. In germline, CDR1 is DFQATT, CDR2 SNEGSKA (reference sequence). The CDR3 spells CSARRSNGYTF. As DNA, the CDR3 is TGCAGTGCCAGACGGTCCAATGGCTACACCTTC.

The chain recombines TRBV3-1 (or the pseudogene TRBV3-2) with TRBJ2-7, with D uncertain. CDR3 length: 15 amino acids. Germline CDR1 is LGHDT and CDR2 is YNNKEL (reference sequence). Trimming removed 1 base from V and 2 bases from J, with 12 bases in between. The CDR3 sequence is CASSQAESVPYEQYF. CDR3 DNA: TGTGCCAGCAGCCAAGCAGAAAGCGTCCCCTACGAGCAGTACTTC.

The J gene is TRBJ1-6, the V gene TRBV7-9, with D uncertain. Looked up from germline, CDR1 is SEHNR and CDR2 is FQNEAQ (reference sequence). The V end lost 7 bases, the J end lost 5 bases, and 6 bases lay between the germline ends. There are 12 residues in the CDR3. The CDR3 nucleotides are TGTGCCAGCAAGATTAATAATTCACCCCTCCACTTT. Amino acid sequence: CASKINNSPLHF.